These 30 T cell receptor beta chains came from one sample sequenced in a study of blood T cell repertoires in COVID-19 (dated by TCRdb to about 2020). The library was prepared using the immunoSEQ multiplex PCR assay. TCRdb limited this immuneACCESS table to in-frame rearrangements with V and J called. A share of clones is missing; checked studies link under half to unresolved V genes, and the rest is unexplained. For this sample the table gives 55,000 to 60,000 clones, of which more than 70% were detected only once. 4% to 5.5% of the sample lies in the top ten. Sequenced sample: peripheral blood. The source of these receptors is a man aged 35 to 55 with active COVID-19.

The chain has TRBV28 and TRBJ1-2, with D tentatively TRBD1 (5 bases). Trimming removed 3 bases at V and 0 bases at J, with 11 bases between. Germline V CDR1 and CDR2: MDHEN, SYDVKM. CDR3 length: 15 residues. For the CDR3, the DNA is TGTGCCAGCAGTTTTTATCAGGGCGCTAACTATGGCTACACCTTC. This translates into CASSFYQGANYGYTF.

CDR3 sequence reads: CASSRLAGGSSYEQYF. The CDR3 DNA follows: TGTGCCAGCAGCCGATTAGCAGGGGGCAGTTCCTACGAGCAGTACTTC. This chain links TRBV6-6 with TRBJ2-7; 8 bases line up with TRBD1. Germline assignment: CDR1 MNHNY and CDR2 SVGAGI (reference sequence). V shed 6 bases and J 1 base; nucleotides not matched to a gene: 11. The CDR3 has 16 amino acids.

Here the CDR3 reads CASSHGGVSYEQYF. In DNA, the CDR3 is TGTGCCAGTAGTCACGGCGGGGTTTCCTACGAGCAGTACTTC. The chain employs TRBV19 and TRBJ2-7, with D possibly TRBD2 on 6 matching bases. The CDR3 is 14 residues long. Trimming pared 5 bases from V and 1 base from J, leaving 12 bases between. Germline loops: CDR1 LNHDA, CDR2 SQIVND (reference sequence). Looking up the rest from reference TRBV19 and TRBJ2-7 gives the full variable domain: DGGITQSPKYLFRKEGQNVTLSCEQNLNHDAMYWYRQDPGQGLRLIYYSQIVNDFQKGDIAEGYSVSREKKESFPLTVTSAQKNPTAFYLCASSHGGVSYEQYFGPGTRLTVT.

The J gene is TRBJ2-3, the V gene TRBV5-1; 12 bases are shared with TRBD2. The V gene's germline CDR1 is SGHRS and CDR2 YFSETQ. V was pared by 4 bases and J by 4 bases, with 10 bases of the junction left unmatched. The CDR3 extends over 17 amino acids. The chain's CDR3 is CASSLTTSGSTADTQYF. In DNA, the CDR3 is TGCGCCAGCAGCCTCACGACTAGCGGGAGTACAGCAGATACGCAGTATTTT.

The chain combines TRBV10-3 with TRBJ2-3; D is possibly TRBD1 (6 bases). V lost 3 bases, J lost 4 bases, and 11 bases lay in between. Germline CDR1 reads ENHRY; CDR2 reads SYGVKD. The CDR3 is made up of 14 amino acids. CDR3 in amino acids: CAISDVGAADTQYF. For the CDR3, the DNA is TGTGCCATCAGTGACGTGGGGGCGGCAGATACGCAGTATTTT.

J is TRBJ1-2 and V is TRBV6-1, with D possibly matching TRBD1 (5 bases). The CDR3 length is 16 residues. Looked up from germline, CDR1 is MNHNS and CDR2 is SASEGT. The ends were cut back, 3 bases at V and 3 bases at J, with 17 bases in the middle. The CDR3 is CASSETQGRSYYGYTF. Here the CDR3 DNA reads TGTGCCAGCAGTGAGACGCAGGGAAGGAGTTACTATGGCTACACCTTC.

The J gene is TRBJ1-4, the V gene TRBV27; D remains unclear. The CDR3 length is 15 residues. V was cut by 5 bases and J by 0 bases, with 10 bases left in between. CDR1 and CDR2 (germline): MNHEY, SMNVEV (reference sequence). CDR3 sequence: CASSPLVATNEKLFF. CDR3 DNA sequence: TGTGCCAGCAGTCCTTTAGTTGCAACTAATGAAAAACTGTTTTTT.

This chain connects TRBV5-1 to TRBJ2-2; TRBD2 might be the D (6 bases). Germline V CDR1 and CDR2: SGHRS, YFSETQ. The CDR3 has 15 residues. V lost 4 bases and J lost 4, with 14 bases in between. The CDR3 spells CASSPGTWATGELFF. CDR3 DNA sequence: TGCGCCAGCAGCCCCGGGACTTGGGCCACCGGGGAGCTGTTTTTT.

This clone has only a few counts. The rearrangement joins TRBV12-3 or TRBV12-4 to TRBJ1-5; D gene ambiguous. The CDR3 consists of 12 residues. Trimming left V 5 bases short and J 6 bases short, with 8 bases between. CDR3 residues: CASSRQGQPQHF. DNA for the CDR3: TGTGCCAGCAGTAGACAAGGTCAGCCCCAGCATTTT.

The chain is built from TRBV5-6 and TRBJ1-1; perhaps TRBD1 as D (5 bases). V was trimmed by 0 bases and J by 0 bases, leaving 12 bases between them. Germline CDR1 and CDR2: SGHDT and YYEEEE. The CDR3 extends over 16 amino acids. The CDR3 region has the DNA TGTGCCAGCAGCTTGGCAGGGTTTGGTATGAACACTGAAGCTTTCTTT. Protein product: CASSLAGFGMNTEAFF.

This rearrangement joins TRBV9 to TRBJ1-6; a weak D match, TRBD1 (5 bases). The germline V gene encodes CDR1 SGDLS and CDR2 YYNGEE. The length of the CDR3 is 15 residues. Trimming removed 4 bases from V and 9 bases from J, with 17 bases in between. Here the CDR3 reads CASSTSPTGGSPLHF. The CDR3 nucleotides are TGTGCCAGCAGCACAAGTCCTACCGGGGGTTCACCCCTCCACTTT.

The J gene is TRBJ2-7, the V gene TRBV27, with 8 bases matching TRBD1. The V and J ends lost 6 bases and 3 bases, in that order; junction bases with no gene match: 1. Germline CDR1 and CDR2: MNHEY and SMNVEV (reference sequence). The CDR3 is made up of 12 amino acids. The CDR3 sequence: CASSGQGYEQYF. The CDR3 DNA sequence: TGTGCCAGCAGCGGACAGGGCTACGAGCAGTACTTC.

The V call is TRBV7-2, the J call TRBJ1-5, with a tentative D call TRBD1 (5 bases). CDR3 size: 12 residues. Trimming pared 5 bases from V and 4 bases from J, leaving 6 bases between. The germline gives CDR1 SGHTA, CDR2 FQGNSA. In nucleotides, the CDR3 is TGTGCCAGCAGCCGACAGAATCAGCCCCAGCATTTT. Its protein is CASSRQNQPQHF.

This chain connects TRBV19 to TRBJ2-7, with TRBD1 matching 7 bases. Per germline, CDR1 LNHDA and CDR2 SQIVND (reference sequence). This CDR3 comprises 15 residues. V trimming: 5 bases; J trimming: 2 bases; junction bases outside the gene matches: 9. CDR3 sequence (DNA): TGTGCCAGTAGTTCTCGACAGGGCCTCGCCTACGAGCAGTACTTC. Its protein product is CASSSRQGLAYEQYF. The whole variable domain, remainder taken from reference TRBV19 and TRBJ2-7, is DGGITQSPKYLFRKEGQNVTLSCEQNLNHDAMYWYRQDPGQGLRLIYYSQIVNDFQKGDIAEGYSVSREKKESFPLTVTSAQKNPTAFYLCASSSRQGLAYEQYFGPGTRLTVT.

The sample holds one count of this clone. The chain combines TRBV6-5 with TRBJ1-1, with D possibly TRBD1 on 6 matching bases. Germline V CDR1 and CDR2: MNHEY, SVGAGI. CDR3 length equals 15 residues. Trimming left V 10 bases short and J 0 bases short, with 18 bases between. DNA of the CDR3: TGTGCCACCCTACCCGGGGGGCATATGAACACTGAAGCTTTCTTT. Amino acids: CATLPGGHMNTEAFF.

The chain has TRBV12-2 and TRBJ1-1; the D segment call TRBD1 is taken from the table without a DNA check. TRBV12-2 is designated a pseudogene. The CDR3 length is 13 residues. The CDR3: CASRRQGDTEAFF. As DNA, the CDR3 is TGTGCAAGTCGCAGACAGGGGGACACTGAAGCTTTCTTT.

The chain links TRBV5-1 to TRBJ1-1; unclear D gene. V lost 0 bases, J lost 0 bases, and 9 bases lay in between. This CDR3 is built from 15 residues. Germline-derived CDR1 and CDR2 are SGHRS and YFSETQ. CDR3 coding DNA: TGCGCCAGCAGCTTGGCCGCAGGAATGAACACTGAAGCTTTCTTT. It encodes CASSLAAGMNTEAFF.

V gene TRBV30 combines with J gene TRBJ2-7; no firm D call. The V end lost 5 bases, the J end lost 3 bases, and 8 bases lay between the germline ends. The CDR3 is made up of 11 amino acids. Germline CDR1 GTSNPN, CDR2 SVGIG (reference sequence). CDR3 nucleotides: TGTGCCTGGGGGGTAGACTACGAGCAGTACTTC. It codes for CAWGVDYEQYF.

The gene calls are TRBV3-1 (or the pseudogene TRBV3-2) and TRBJ2-7, with 7 bases lining up with TRBD2. CDR3 length: 17 amino acids. The V gene's germline CDR1 is LGHDT and CDR2 YNNKEL (reference sequence). Trimming removed 1 base from V and 3 bases from J; junction bases left unmatched: 12. In nucleotides, the CDR3 is TGTGCCAGCAGCCAAGGGGGTGGTAGGACTAGGGGCTACGAGCAGTACTTC. Translation: CASSQGGGRTRGYEQYF.

This clone was detected once. This chain connects TRBV28 to TRBJ2-2; 12 nucleotides align to TRBD2. The V gene end was trimmed by 3 bases and the J gene end by 4 bases; junction bases not matched to a gene: 12. In germline, CDR1 is MDHEN, CDR2 SYDVKM. There are 19 residues in the CDR3. CDR3 coding DNA: TGTGCCAGCAGTTTGTTAGCCGTACTAGCGGGAGGTGGCACCGGGGAGCTGTTTTTT. This sequence encodes CASSLLAVLAGGGTGELFF.

The chain carries TRBV7-8 and TRBJ1-5; TRBD1 matches 8 bases. The CDR3 runs 14 residues. Trimming cost V 3 bases and J 5 bases; bases outside gene matches: 3. Germline values: CDR1 SGHVS, CDR2 FQNEAQ. The CDR3 sequence: CASSFGQGDQPQHF. The CDR3 bases are TGTGCCAGCAGCTTTGGACAGGGCGATCAGCCCCAGCATTTT.

The chain joins TRBV6-4 to TRBJ2-3, with 8 nucleotides matching TRBD2. Germline CDR1 MRHNA, CDR2 SNTAGT. The CDR3 extends over 15 amino acids. Losses at the gene ends were 4 bases for V and 2 bases for J; bases not matched to a gene: 5. The CDR3 here is CASSVDSGDTDTQYF. The CDR3 nucleotides read TGTGCCAGCAGTGTCGATAGCGGGGACACAGATACGCAGTATTTT.

This CDR3 is CATSGTTSRAQYF. CDR3 bases: TGTGCCACCAGCGGGACAACGAGTCGGGCCCAGTACTTC. V gene TRBV15 combines with J gene TRBJ2-5; D possibly corresponds to TRBD1 (6 bases). Looked up from germline, CDR1 is LNHNV and CDR2 is YYDKDF (reference sequence). There are 13 residues in the CDR3. V was shortened by 5 bases and J by 9 bases, with 16 bases between the two germline ends. The whole variable domain, filled in from reference TRBV15 and TRBJ2-5, reads DAMVIQNPRYQVTQFGKPVTLSCSQTLNHNVMYWYQQKSSQAPKLLFHYYDKDFNNEADTPDNFQSRRPNTSFCFLDIRSPGLGDTAMYLCATSGTTSRAQYFGPGTRLLVL.

The chain couples TRBV5-1 to TRBJ2-1; D remains ambiguous. This CDR3 spans 13 amino acids. Germline values: CDR1 SGHRS, CDR2 YFSETQ. The germline V and J ends were trimmed by 0 bases and 6 bases, with 7 bases remaining between them. This chain's CDR3 is CASSLGPRNEQFF. Written as DNA, the CDR3 is TGCGCCAGCAGCTTGGGGCCACGCAATGAGCAGTTCTTC.

Worth noting for this clone: One end of the junction does not line up with germline, which may come from a read error. The gene calls are TRBV28 and TRBJ1-3, with D perhaps matching TRBD1 (6 bases). This CDR3 is built from 16 residues. Germline CDR1 and CDR2: MDHEN and SYDVKM. DNA of the CDR3: TGTGCCAGCAGTCTGACCGGGACAAGGGATATCTGGGGGTCCTCTTTT. It translates to CASSLTGTRDIWGSSF.

J is TRBJ1-1 and V is TRBV6-6, with TRBD1 identical over 8 bases. From germline, CDR1 is MNHNY and CDR2 SVGAGI (reference sequence). The V gene end was trimmed by 4 bases and the J gene end by 3 bases; junction bases not matched to a gene: 4. This CDR3 has 14 amino acids. CDR3 loop: CASSFQGADTEAFF. CDR3 coding DNA: TGTGCCAGCAGTTTTCAGGGGGCCGACACTGAAGCTTTCTTT.

The rearrangement uses TRBV28 and TRBJ1-1; 11 nucleotides line up with TRBD1. V was clipped by 5 bases and J by 6 bases; unmatched bases: 14. Germline V gene data show CDR1 as MDHEN and CDR2 as SYDVKM. The CDR3 extends over 17 amino acids. The CDR3 reads CASSLNMGGQGAAEAFF. In nucleotides, the CDR3 is TGTGCCAGCAGTCTCAACATGGGTGGACAGGGGGCCGCTGAAGCTTTCTTT.

This clone has just one count. The chain links TRBV9 to TRBJ1-2; 9 positions agree with TRBD1. Trimming took 4 bases from V and 7 from J; bases not matched to a gene: 14. The CDR3 has 16 amino acids. The germline V gene has CDR1 SGDLS and CDR2 YYNGEE. For the CDR3, the DNA is TGTGCCAGCAGCTTGGGACAGGGTTCGTCTCCTCTTGGCTACACCTTC. Translating it yields CASSLGQGSSPLGYTF.

The chain carries TRBV11-2 and TRBJ1-2; 7 bases are a match to TRBD1. This CDR3 is built from 14 residues. Per the germline V gene, CDR1 is SGHAT and CDR2 is FQNNGV. After removal of 4 bases from V and 7 bases from J, the junction contained 9 bases not matched to a gene. CDR3 coding DNA: TGTGCCAGCAGCTCCCCACAGGGGTTCGGTGGCTACACCTTC. Amino acids: CASSSPQGFGGYTF. The full variable domain, rest sourced from reference TRBV11-2 and TRBJ1-2, is EAGVAQSPRYKIIEKRQSVAFWCNPISGHATLYWYQQILGQGPKLLIQFQNNGVVDDSQLPKDRFSAERLKGVDSTLKIQPAKLEDSAVYLCASSSPQGFGGYTFGSGTRLTVV.

This chain joins TRBV5-5 and TRBJ2-7; D ambiguous. The V gene lost 3 bases and the J gene lost 3 bases, with 16 bases spanning the gap. This CDR3 is built from 15 residues. The germline V gene has CDR1 SGHKS and CDR2 YYEKEE (reference sequence). CDR3 DNA: TGTGCCAGCAGCTCCTCCTCTGCCAGCGTCTACGAGCAGTACTTC. It is translated as CASSSSSASVYEQYF. Together with reference TRBV5-5 and TRBJ2-7, the CDR3 gives the full variable domain: DAGVTQSPTHLIKTRGQQVTLRCSPISGHKSVSWYQQVLGQGPQFIFQYYEKEERGRGNFPDRFSARQFPNYSSELNVNALLLGDSALYLCASSSSSASVYEQYFGPGTRLTVT.